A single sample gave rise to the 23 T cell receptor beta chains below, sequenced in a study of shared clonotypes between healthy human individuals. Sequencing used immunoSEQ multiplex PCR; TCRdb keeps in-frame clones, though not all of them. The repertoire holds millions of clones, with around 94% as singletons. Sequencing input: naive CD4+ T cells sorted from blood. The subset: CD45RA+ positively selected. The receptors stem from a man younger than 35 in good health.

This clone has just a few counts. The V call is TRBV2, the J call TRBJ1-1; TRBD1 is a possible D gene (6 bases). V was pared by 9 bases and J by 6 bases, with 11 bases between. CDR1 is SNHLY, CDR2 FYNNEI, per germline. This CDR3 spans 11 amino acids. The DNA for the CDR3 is TGTGCCAGTCAGGGGTTCTCTGAAGCTTTCTTT. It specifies CASQGFSEAFF.

CDR3 bases: TGTGCCTGGAGTGTGTCCTCAACTGGAAACACCATATATTTT. It is translated as CAWSVSSTGNTIYF. The chain combines TRBV30 with TRBJ1-3; D gene uncertain. This CDR3 comprises 14 residues. V gave up 0 bases and J gave up 2 bases, with 8 bases separating them. In germline, CDR1 is GTSNPN, CDR2 SVGIG (reference sequence).

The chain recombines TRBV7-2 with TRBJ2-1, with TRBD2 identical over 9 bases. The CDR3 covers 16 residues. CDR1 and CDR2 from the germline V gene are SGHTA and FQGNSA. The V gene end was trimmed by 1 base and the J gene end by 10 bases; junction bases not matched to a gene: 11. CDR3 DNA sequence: TGTGCCAGCAGCTTAGGCGGTAGCGGGAGACCCAACGAGCAGTTCTTC. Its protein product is CASSLGGSGRPNEQFF. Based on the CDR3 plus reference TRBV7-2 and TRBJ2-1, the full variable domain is GAGVSQSPSNKVTEKGKDVELRCDPISGHTALYWYRQSLGQGLEFLIYFQGNSAPDKSGLPSDRFSAERTGGSVSTLTIQRTQQEDSAVYLCASSLGGSGRPNEQFFGPGTRLTVL.

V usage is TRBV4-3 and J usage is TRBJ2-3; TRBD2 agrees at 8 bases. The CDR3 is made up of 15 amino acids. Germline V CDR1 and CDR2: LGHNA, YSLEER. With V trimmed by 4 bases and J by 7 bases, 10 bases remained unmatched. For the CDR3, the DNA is TGCGCCAGCAGCCCGGGGGGGCTATGGAATTATACGCAGTATTTT. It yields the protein CASSPGGLWNYTQYF.

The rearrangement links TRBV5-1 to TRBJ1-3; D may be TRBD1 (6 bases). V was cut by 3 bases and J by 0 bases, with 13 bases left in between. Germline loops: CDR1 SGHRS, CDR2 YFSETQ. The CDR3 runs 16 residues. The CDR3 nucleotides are TGCGCCAGCAGCTCAGGGGACGGGAGCTCTGGAAACACCATATATTTT. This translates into CASSSGDGSSGNTIYF.

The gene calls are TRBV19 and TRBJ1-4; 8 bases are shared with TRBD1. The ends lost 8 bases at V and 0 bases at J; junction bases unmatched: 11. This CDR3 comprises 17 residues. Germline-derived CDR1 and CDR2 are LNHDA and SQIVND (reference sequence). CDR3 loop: CASSGTGLLATNEKLFF. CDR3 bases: TGTGCCAGTTCTGGGACAGGACTACTTGCAACTAATGAAAAACTGTTTTTT.

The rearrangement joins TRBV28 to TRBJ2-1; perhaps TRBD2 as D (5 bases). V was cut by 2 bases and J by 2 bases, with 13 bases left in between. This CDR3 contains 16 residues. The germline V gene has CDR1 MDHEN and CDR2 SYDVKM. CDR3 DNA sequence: TGTGCCAGCAGTTTAGGGAGTTTGGGCGCCTACAATGAGCAGTTCTTC. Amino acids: CASSLGSLGAYNEQFF.

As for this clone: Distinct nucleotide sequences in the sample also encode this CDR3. This chain's CDR3 is CASSQGYEQYF. The CDR3 region has the DNA TGTGCCAGCAGTCAGGGTTACGAGCAGTACTTC. The genes are TRBV28 and TRBJ2-7, with TRBD1 as a possible D gene (5 bases). The V end lost 5 bases, the J end lost 4 bases, and 6 bases lay between the germline ends. Germline V gene data show CDR1 as MDHEN and CDR2 as SYDVKM. The CDR3 is made up of 11 amino acids. Supplemented by reference TRBV28 and TRBJ2-7, the full variable domain reads DVKVTQSSRYLVKRTGEKVFLECVQDMDHENMFWYRQDPGLGLRLIYFSYDVKMKEKGDIPEGYSVSREKKERFSLILESASTNQTSMYLCASSQGYEQYFGPGTRLTVT.

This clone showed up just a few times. In DNA form, the CDR3 reads TGTGCCAGTAGAGTTCAGGGGGCCTATGGCTACACCTTC. Its translation: CASRVQGAYGYTF. This chain uses TRBV19 with TRBJ1-2; TRBD1 matches at 8 bases. The junction had 4 bases not matched to a gene; V was cut back by 6 bases and J by 4 bases. Germline V gene lookup returns CDR1 LNHDA and CDR2 SQIVND (reference sequence). The CDR3 sequence is 13 residues long.

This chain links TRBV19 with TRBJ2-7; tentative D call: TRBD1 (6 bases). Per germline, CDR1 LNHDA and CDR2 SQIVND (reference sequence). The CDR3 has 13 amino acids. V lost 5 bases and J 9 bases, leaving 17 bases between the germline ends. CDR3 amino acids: CASSSSGAPSQYF. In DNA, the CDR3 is TGTGCCAGTAGTTCCTCAGGGGCCCCTTCGCAGTACTTC.

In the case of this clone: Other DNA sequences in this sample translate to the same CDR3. As DNA, the CDR3 is TGTGCCTGGAGTGTACTTTCAGGCCTAGCCAAAAACATTCAGTACTTC. Residues: CAWSVLSGLAKNIQYF. J is TRBJ2-4 and V is TRBV30, with unresolved D. The germline V gene has CDR1 GTSNPN and CDR2 SVGIG (reference sequence). V lost 0 bases and J lost 0, with 12 bases in between. The CDR3 consists of 16 residues.

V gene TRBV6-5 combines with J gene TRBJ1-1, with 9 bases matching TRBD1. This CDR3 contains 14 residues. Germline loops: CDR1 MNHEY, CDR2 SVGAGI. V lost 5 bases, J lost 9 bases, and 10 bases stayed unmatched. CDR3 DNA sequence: TGTGCCAGCAGTCCGGGACAGGGAAAGAGGAAAGCTTTCTTT. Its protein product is CASSPGQGKRKAFF.

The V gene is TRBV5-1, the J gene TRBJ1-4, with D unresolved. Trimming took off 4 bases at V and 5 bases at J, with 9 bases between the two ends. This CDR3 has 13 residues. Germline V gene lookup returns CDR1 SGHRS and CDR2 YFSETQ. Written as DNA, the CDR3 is TGCGCCAGCAGCCGACATTTCAATGAAAAACTGTTTTTT. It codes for CASSRHFNEKLFF.

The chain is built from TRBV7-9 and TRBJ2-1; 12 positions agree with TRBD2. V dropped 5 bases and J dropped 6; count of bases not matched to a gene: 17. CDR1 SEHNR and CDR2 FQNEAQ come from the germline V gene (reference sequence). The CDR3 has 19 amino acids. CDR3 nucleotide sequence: TGTGCCAGCAGCGCTCGTGAGACGGCTAGCGGGGGGGCCCGCAATGAGCAGTTCTTC. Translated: CASSARETASGGARNEQFF.

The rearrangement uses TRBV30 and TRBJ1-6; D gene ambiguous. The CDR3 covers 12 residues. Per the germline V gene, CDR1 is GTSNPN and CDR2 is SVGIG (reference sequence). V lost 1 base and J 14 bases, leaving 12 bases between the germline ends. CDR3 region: CAWSARGLALHF. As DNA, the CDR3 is TGTGCCTGGAGTGCGCGGGGTTTGGCCCTCCACTTT.

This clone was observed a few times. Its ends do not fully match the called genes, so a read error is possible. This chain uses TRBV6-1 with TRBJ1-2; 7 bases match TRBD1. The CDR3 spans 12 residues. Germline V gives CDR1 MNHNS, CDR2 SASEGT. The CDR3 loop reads CASSEQDRIGGF. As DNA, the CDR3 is TGTGCCAGCAGTGAGCAGGACAGGATCGGCGGCTTC.

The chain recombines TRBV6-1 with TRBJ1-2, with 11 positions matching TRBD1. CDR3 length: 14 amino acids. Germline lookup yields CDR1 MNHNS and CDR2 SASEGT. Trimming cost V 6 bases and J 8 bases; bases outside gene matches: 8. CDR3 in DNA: TGTGCCAGCAGGACCGGACAGGGGGCTGAAGGCTACACCTTC. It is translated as CASRTGQGAEGYTF.

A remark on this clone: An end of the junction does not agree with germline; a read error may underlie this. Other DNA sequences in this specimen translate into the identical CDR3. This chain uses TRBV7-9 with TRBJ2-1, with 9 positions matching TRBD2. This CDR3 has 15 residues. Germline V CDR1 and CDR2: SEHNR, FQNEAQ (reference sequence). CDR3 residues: CASSLAGSSYNEQFF. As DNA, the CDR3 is TGTGCCAGCAGCCTAGCGGGAAGCTCCTACAATGAGCAGTTCTTC.

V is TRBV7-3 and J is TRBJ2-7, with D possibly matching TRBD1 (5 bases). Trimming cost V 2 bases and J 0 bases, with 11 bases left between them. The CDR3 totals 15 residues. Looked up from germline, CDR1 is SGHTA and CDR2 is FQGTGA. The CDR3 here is CASSLGQGISYEQYF. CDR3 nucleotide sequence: TGTGCCAGCAGCTTAGGGCAGGGTATCTCCTACGAGCAGTACTTC.

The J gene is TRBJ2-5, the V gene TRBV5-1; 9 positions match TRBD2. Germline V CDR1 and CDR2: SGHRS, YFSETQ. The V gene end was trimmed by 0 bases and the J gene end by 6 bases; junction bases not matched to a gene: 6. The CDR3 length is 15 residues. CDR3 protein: CASSLEAGGGKTQYF. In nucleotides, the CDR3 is TGCGCCAGCAGCTTGGAAGCGGGGGGCGGTAAGACCCAGTACTTC.

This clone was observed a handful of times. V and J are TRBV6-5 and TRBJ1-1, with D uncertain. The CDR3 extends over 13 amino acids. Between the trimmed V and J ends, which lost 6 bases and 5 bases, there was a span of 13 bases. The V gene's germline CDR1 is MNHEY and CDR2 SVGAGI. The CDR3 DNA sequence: TGTGCCAGCAGAAACGACGGCCGGACTGAAGCTTTCTTT. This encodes CASRNDGRTEAFF.

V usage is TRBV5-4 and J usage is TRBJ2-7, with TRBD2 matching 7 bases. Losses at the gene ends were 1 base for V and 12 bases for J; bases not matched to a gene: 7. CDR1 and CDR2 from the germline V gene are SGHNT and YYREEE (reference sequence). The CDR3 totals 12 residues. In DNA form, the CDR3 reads TGTGCCAGCAGCTTGTCCCCGGGGGGTCTGTACTTC. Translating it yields CASSLSPGGLYF.

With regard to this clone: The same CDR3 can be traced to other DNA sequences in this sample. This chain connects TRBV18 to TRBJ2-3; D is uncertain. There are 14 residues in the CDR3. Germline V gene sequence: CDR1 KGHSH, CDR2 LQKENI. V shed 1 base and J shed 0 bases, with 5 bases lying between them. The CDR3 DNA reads TGTGCCAGCTCACCACAAGGAAGCACAGATACGCAGTATTTT. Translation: CASSPQGSTDTQYF.